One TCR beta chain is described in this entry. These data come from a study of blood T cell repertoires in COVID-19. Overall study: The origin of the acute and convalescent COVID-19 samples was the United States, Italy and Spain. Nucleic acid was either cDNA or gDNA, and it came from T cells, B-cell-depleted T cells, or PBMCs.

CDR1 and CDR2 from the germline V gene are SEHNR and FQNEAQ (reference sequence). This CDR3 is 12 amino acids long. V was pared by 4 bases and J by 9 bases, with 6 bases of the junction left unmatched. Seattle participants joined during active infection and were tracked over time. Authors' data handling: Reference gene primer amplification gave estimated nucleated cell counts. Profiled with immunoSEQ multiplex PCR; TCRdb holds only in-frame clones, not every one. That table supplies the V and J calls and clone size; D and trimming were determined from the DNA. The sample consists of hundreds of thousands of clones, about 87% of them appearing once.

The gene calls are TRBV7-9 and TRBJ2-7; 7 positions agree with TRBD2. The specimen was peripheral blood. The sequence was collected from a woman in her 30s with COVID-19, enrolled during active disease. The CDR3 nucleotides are TGTGCCAGCAGCTCTGGACTAGGGGTGCAGTACGTC. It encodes CASSSGLGVQYV.